One and the same sample provided the 32 T cell receptor beta chains below, sequenced in a study of T cell repertoires in cytomegalovirus infection. In TCRdb, the reads were re-called with MiXCR into one record per CDR3 protein. The sample lists nearly 650,000 distinct CDR3 sequences, 20% to 25% occurring once. Sequencing used CD8+ T cells from PBMCs. All receptors derive from a human donor in good health (CMV status not recorded). Some clones in this sample may be carry-over from other donors' samples.

This clonotype was recorded at least ten times. V and J are TRBV7-2 and TRBJ2-3; D gene unclear. With 5 bases removed from V and 1 base from J, the gap between germline ends came to 13 bases. This CDR3 contains 15 residues. Germline CDR1 SGHTA, CDR2 FQGNSA. CDR3: CASSDPALGTDTQYF. The CDR3 DNA is TGTGCCAGCAGCGATCCGGCCCTGGGCACAGATACGCAGTATTTT.

This clonotype occurred many times. This rearrangement joins TRBV12-3 or TRBV12-4 to TRBJ2-1; no clear D. V lost 7 bases to trimming and J lost 9 bases, with 10 bases between them. This CDR3 is 11 amino acids long. The CDR3 spells CASTPSVEQFF. The CDR3 DNA is TGTGCCAGCACCCCCTCTGTTGAGCAGTTCTTC.

The chain joins TRBV7-3 to TRBJ1-3; no clear D gene. CDR1 and CDR2 from the germline V gene are SGHTA and FQGTGA. Trimming took 5 bases from V and 0 from J, leaving 14 bases between them. The CDR3 contains 16 residues. This chain's CDR3 is CASSRSRYDSGNTIYF. In DNA form, the CDR3 reads TGTGCCAGCAGCCGATCTCGATACGACTCTGGAAACACCATATATTTT.

This clonotype was detected many times. The chain is built from TRBV7-2 and TRBJ1-6, with D tentatively TRBD1 (5 bases). CDR1 is SGHTA, CDR2 FQGNSA, per germline. This CDR3 spans 16 amino acids. V was trimmed by 0 bases and J by 6 bases, leaving 12 bases between them. CDR3: CASSLALSGSNSPLHF. For the CDR3, the DNA is TGTGCCAGCAGCTTAGCGCTTTCAGGGAGTAATTCACCCCTCCACTTT. Looking up the rest from reference TRBV7-2 and TRBJ1-6 gives the full variable domain: GAGVSQSPSNKVTEKGKDVELRCDPISGHTALYWYRQSLGQGLEFLIYFQGNSAPDKSGLPSDRFSAERTGGSVSTLTIQRTQQEDSAVYLCASSLALSGSNSPLHFGNGTRLTVT.

The table lists this clonotype with a few counts. The V gene is TRBV6-5, the J gene TRBJ1-2; D is possibly TRBD1 (6 bases). Trimming cost V 2 bases and J 4 bases, with 14 bases left between them. The CDR3 totals 15 residues. Per germline, CDR1 MNHEY and CDR2 SVGAGI. The CDR3 here is CASSYQGQDSYGYTF. The CDR3, as DNA: TGTGCCAGCAGTTACCAGGGGCAAGATAGCTATGGCTACACCTTC.

V is TRBV6-2 or TRBV6-3 and J is TRBJ2-5, with TRBD1 as a possible D gene (5 bases). Trimming pared 0 bases from V and 2 bases from J, leaving 16 bases between. The CDR3 runs to 17 residues. Germline-derived CDR1 and CDR2 are MNHEY and SVGEGT. The CDR3 DNA reads as TGTGCCAGCAGTTACTCTCGAACAGGCAGTTTTCAAGAGACCCAGTACTTC. Its translation is CASSYSRTGSFQETQYF.

This clonotype was counted at least ten times. The chain combines TRBV7-8 with TRBJ2-3, with TRBD2 matching 7 bases. Germline assignment: CDR1 SGHVS and CDR2 FQNEAQ. This CDR3 is 15 amino acids long. V lost 3 bases, J lost 3 bases, and 6 bases stayed unmatched. The CDR3 sequence is CASSLGVGGTDTQYF. The CDR3 DNA is TGTGCCAGCAGCTTGGGTGTCGGGGGGACAGATACGCAGTATTTT.

This clonotype occurred many times. The chain uses TRBV7-9 and TRBJ2-6; D possibly corresponds to TRBD1 (6 bases). CDR3 length equals 16 residues. V was shortened by 4 bases and J by 3 bases, with 13 bases between the two germline ends. The V gene's germline CDR1 is SEHNR and CDR2 FQNEAQ (reference sequence). The CDR3 loop is CASSSPGVGGANVLTF. DNA of the CDR3: TGTGCCAGCAGCTCCCCAGGGGTAGGTGGGGCCAACGTCCTGACTTTC.

To note about this clonotype: This may stem from a read error, because a much larger clone lies one nucleotide away. This rearrangement joins TRBV14 to TRBJ1-1, with TRBD1 matching 7 bases. Germline CDR1 is SGHDN and CDR2 is FVKESK. CDR3 size: 15 residues. The CDR3 loop is CTSSWGQPPGTEAFF. CDR3 sequence (DNA): TGTACCAGCAGCTGGGGACAGCCCCCGGGCACTGAAGCTTTCTTT.

This rearrangement joins TRBV5-5 to TRBJ2-3, with 7 bases aligning to TRBD1. The CDR3 sequence is 15 residues long. Germline V gives CDR1 SGHKS, CDR2 YYEKEE (reference sequence). With V trimmed by 0 bases and J by 4 bases, 5 bases remained unmatched. The CDR3 bases are TGTGCCAGCAGCTTGGGGGACCAGGGGGCAGATACGCAGTATTTT. Residues: CASSLGDQGADTQYF.

This clonotype was picked up a small number of times. The rearrangement links TRBV7-3 to TRBJ2-2; perhaps TRBD2 as D (5 bases). Germline lookup yields CDR1 SGHTA and CDR2 FQGTGA. This CDR3 contains 14 residues. V dropped 2 bases and J dropped 5 bases, with 9 bases sitting between them. This chain's CDR3 is CASSLLARTGELFF. CDR3 bases: TGTGCCAGCAGCTTATTAGCGAGAACCGGGGAGCTGTTTTTT.

In its sample, this clonotype was seen a few times. The chain uses TRBV7-6 and TRBJ2-1; 9 bases map to TRBD2. V was clipped by 4 bases and J by 5 bases; unmatched bases: 6. Germline V CDR1 and CDR2: SGHVS, FNYEAQ. There are 15 residues in the CDR3. CDR3 protein: CASSWPGTSNNEQFF. The CDR3 DNA reads TGTGCCAGCAGCTGGCCCGGGACTAGCAACAATGAGCAGTTCTTC.

The chain recombines TRBV20-1 with TRBJ2-1; D might be TRBD1 or TRBD2, each matching 5 bases. V was trimmed by 6 bases and J by 3 bases, leaving 12 bases between them. Germline CDR1 is DFQATT and CDR2 is SNEGSKA (reference sequence). The CDR3 spans 13 residues. The CDR3 here is CSAIVGGYNEQFF. The CDR3 DNA is TGCAGTGCGATCGTTGGGGGCTACAATGAGCAGTTCTTC.

This rearrangement joins TRBV7-2 to TRBJ2-2, with D uncertain. With 1 base removed from V and 5 bases from J, the gap between germline ends came to 8 bases. The germline V gene has CDR1 SGHTA and CDR2 FQGNSA. CDR3 length equals 14 residues. CDR3 coding DNA: TGTGCCAGCAGCTTAGAACCGGAAACCGGGGAGCTGTTTTTT. It specifies CASSLEPETGELFF.

This clonotype was detected a few times. The chain couples TRBV19 to TRBJ2-1, with D possibly being TRBD1 or TRBD2 (5 bases each). The length of the CDR3 is 15 residues. V was trimmed by 7 bases and J by 0 bases, leaving 13 bases between them. Germline assignment: CDR1 LNHDA and CDR2 SQIVND (reference sequence). CDR3 nucleotides: TGTGCCAGTACGGGAAAGACAGTCTCCTACAATGAGCAGTTCTTC. Encoded protein: CASTGKTVSYNEQFF. Looking up the rest from reference TRBV19 and TRBJ2-1 gives the full variable domain: DGGITQSPKYLFRKEGQNVTLSCEQNLNHDAMYWYRQDPGQGLRLIYYSQIVNDFQKGDIAEGYSVSREKKESFPLTVTSAQKNPTAFYLCASTGKTVSYNEQFFGPGTRLTVL.

This clonotype was counted a few times. The chain carries TRBV4-3 and TRBJ2-3, with D perhaps matching TRBD2 (5 bases). Trimming stripped 0 bases from V and 2 bases from J, with 9 bases between. This CDR3 has 15 amino acids. CDR1 and CDR2 from the germline V gene are LGHNA and YSLEER. CDR3 region: CASSQDRAVTDTQYF. In DNA, the CDR3 is TGCGCCAGCAGCCAAGACAGAGCGGTCACAGATACGCAGTATTTT.

On this clonotype itself: This may arise from a read error, as a much more abundant clone is one base away. The CDR3, as DNA: TGTGTCAGCAGCTTCCGCCAGGGGCTTGAAGAGACCCAGTACTTC. This sequence encodes CVSSFRQGLEETQYF. The chain combines TRBV5-5 with TRBJ2-5, with TRBD1 as a possible D gene (6 bases). This CDR3 spans 15 amino acids. Germline assignment: CDR1 SGHKS and CDR2 YYEKEE (reference sequence).

This clonotype was counted only a few times. The chain is built from TRBV6-2 or TRBV6-3 and TRBJ1-5, with unresolved D. Germline V gives CDR1 MNHEY, CDR2 SVGEGT. V was trimmed by 0 bases and J by 5 bases, leaving 11 bases between them. This CDR3 spans 15 amino acids. The CDR3 coding sequence is TGTGCCAGCAGTTACTCCCGCCTGTGGGATCAGCCCCAGCATTTT. Amino acids: CASSYSRLWDQPQHF.

This clonotype was recorded many times. This rearrangement joins TRBV7-8 to TRBJ2-1; 9 positions agree with TRBD2. The V gene end was trimmed by 2 bases and the J gene end by 8 bases; junction bases not matched to a gene: 16. CDR1 and CDR2 (germline): SGHVS, FQNEAQ. The CDR3 is 18 residues long. The CDR3 here is CASSLNIPGLAIVDEQFF. CDR3 DNA sequence: TGTGCCAGCAGCTTAAACATTCCGGGACTAGCAATTGTCGATGAGCAGTTCTTC.

This chain connects TRBV11-1 to TRBJ1-1; D is uncertain. With 5 bases removed from V and 11 bases from J, the gap between germline ends came to 15 bases. This CDR3 is 12 amino acids long. Germline values: CDR1 SGHAT, CDR2 FQDESV (reference sequence). CDR3 amino acids: CASSLSRSEAFF. As DNA, the CDR3 is TGTGCCAGCAGCCTTTCCCGTAGCGAGGCTTTCTTT.

A note on this clonotype: A much larger clone lies one base from this, so it may be a read error. The chain has TRBV7-2 and TRBJ2-7, with 8 bases matching TRBD1. The CDR3 consists of 15 residues. CDR1 is SGHTA and CDR2 is FQGNSA in the germline V gene. The trim removed 1 base at V and 9 bases at J, leaving 11 bases unmatched. The CDR3 loop reads CASSLGGQGWGGQYF. The CDR3 DNA follows: TGTGCCAGCAGCTTAGGTGGACAGGGCTGGGGCGGGCAGTACTTC.

This clonotype was counted a single time. Just one base apart from a much larger clone, this may be a read error. The chain carries TRBV7-6 and TRBJ2-3, with D tentatively TRBD2 (6 bases). V was trimmed by 5 bases and J by 1 base, leaving 10 bases between them. Looked up from germline, CDR1 is SGHVS and CDR2 is FNYEAQ. This CDR3 is 14 amino acids long. The CDR3 protein is CASSGGARTDTQYF. DNA of the CDR3: TGTGCCAGCAGCGGCGGGGCCCGCACAGATACGCAGTATTTT.

This clonotype has ten or more counts. This chain links TRBV7-2 with TRBJ2-5, with D perhaps matching TRBD1 (5 bases). V gave up 3 bases and J gave up 1 base, with 15 bases separating them. The V gene's germline CDR1 is SGHTA and CDR2 FQGNSA. The CDR3 covers 16 residues. CDR3 sequence: CASSLQGRAPQETQYF. CDR3 coding DNA: TGTGCCAGCAGCTTGCAGGGCAGGGCACCCCAAGAGACCCAGTACTTC.

This clonotype was seen a few times. This chain connects TRBV29-1 to TRBJ1-2; 9 bases align to TRBD1. V was clipped by 4 bases and J by 1 base; unmatched bases: 7. This CDR3 has 15 residues. Looked up from germline, CDR1 is SQVTM and CDR2 is ANQGSEA. CDR3 loop: CSVAPTGGVNYGYTF. The DNA for the CDR3 is TGCAGCGTTGCGCCGACAGGGGGGGTTAACTATGGCTACACCTTC.

V and J are TRBV7-4 and TRBJ1-6; D is unclear. Deletions cut 3 bases from V and 6 bases from J, with 9 bases between. CDR3 length: 14 residues. The germline V gene encodes CDR1 SGHVT and CDR2 SQSDAQ. CDR3 in amino acids: CASSLSPGNSPLHF. In nucleotides, the CDR3 is TGTGCCAGCAGCTTGTCGCCCGGTAATTCACCCCTCCACTTT.

This clonotype was recorded many times. The chain is built from TRBV6-6 and TRBJ2-7; 9 bases map to TRBD1. Germline V lookup: CDR1 MNHNY, CDR2 SVGAGI (reference sequence). V dropped 6 bases and J dropped 2; count of bases not matched to a gene: 5. This CDR3 has 14 residues. CDR3: CASSGQGSPYEQYF. CDR3 nucleotides: TGTGCCAGCAGCGGACAGGGGAGTCCCTACGAGCAGTACTTC.

This clonotype was detected many times. V and J are TRBV7-8 and TRBJ2-5; D may be TRBD1 (5 bases). Germline-derived CDR1 and CDR2 are SGHVS and FQNEAQ. The V and J ends lost 1 base and 6 bases respectively, with 6 bases between them. This CDR3 region has 12 residues. CDR3 nucleotide sequence: TGTGCCAGCAGCTTAGACAGGAAGACCCAGTACTTC. It specifies CASSLDRKTQYF.

This clonotype was observed a few times. This chain uses TRBV20-1 with TRBJ1-2; D remains unclear. The CDR3 contains 13 residues. V was cut by 5 bases and J by 6 bases, with 16 bases left in between. Looked up from germline, CDR1 is DFQATT and CDR2 is SNEGSKA (reference sequence). In DNA, the CDR3 is TGCAGTGCTCCGCCGGGCGGCAGAGATGGCTACACCTTC. Translating gives CSAPPGGRDGYTF.

The chain is built from TRBV18 and TRBJ2-2; 11 bases match TRBD1. Germline CDR1 KGHSH, CDR2 LQKENI. J gave up 6 bases and V 6 bases, and 9 bases lay outside the gene matches. The CDR3 loop spans 16 amino acids. The CDR3 region is CASSEPGQGAAGELFF. CDR3 coding DNA: TGTGCCAGCTCCGAACCTGGACAGGGGGCTGCCGGGGAGCTGTTTTTT.

This clonotype has a handful of counts. The CDR3 sequence: CASSEFVREVQETQYF. The CDR3 DNA reads TGTGCCAGCAGTGAATTTGTCAGGGAGGTCCAAGAGACCCAGTACTTC. The J gene is TRBJ2-5, the V gene TRBV2, with D possibly being TRBD2 (6 bases). This CDR3 has 16 amino acids. Per germline, CDR1 SNHLY and CDR2 FYNNEI. V was trimmed by 2 bases and J by 1 base, leaving 14 bases between them.

The chain employs TRBV7-3 and TRBJ2-1, with D tentatively TRBD2 (6 bases). This CDR3 comprises 18 residues. Germline CDR1 and CDR2: SGHTA and FQGTGA. Trimming took 0 bases from V and 0 from J, leaving 15 bases between them. The CDR3 protein is CASSLTGEAQSSYNEQFF. The DNA for the CDR3 is TGTGCCAGCAGCTTAACGGGGGAGGCCCAGAGCTCCTACAATGAGCAGTTCTTC.

This clonotype was detected ten times or more. The J gene is TRBJ2-5, the V gene TRBV28; TRBD1 aligns across 7 bases. After removal of 4 bases from V and 7 bases from J, the junction contained 9 bases not matched to a gene. This CDR3 has 14 amino acids. Germline assignment: CDR1 MDHEN and CDR2 SYDVKM. CDR3 sequence reads: CASSYRGLLWTQYF. The CDR3 DNA follows: TGTGCCAGCAGTTACAGGGGTCTCCTCTGGACCCAGTACTTC.